This passage covers 9 T cell receptor beta chains from one sample sequenced in a study of patients and donors after allogeneic stem cell transplantation. MiXCR, run by TCRdb on the RT-PCR reads, gives a single entry per CDR3 protein. The repertoire holds about 160,000 distinct CDR3 sequences, with approximately 35% as singletons. The sample taken for sequencing was blood, either unsorted or a sorted T cell fraction (not recorded which). Source of these receptors: a human donor who was either an allogeneic HSCT recipient or a stem cell or donor lymphocyte infusion donor (not recorded which). It is not recorded whose cells these are; they may come from a transplant donor.

V and J are TRBV5-1 and TRBJ1-5; 7 positions match TRBD1. CDR3 size: 15 residues. Unmatched junction bases numbered 8, after V lost 4 bases and J lost 4 bases. The germline V gene encodes CDR1 SGHRS and CDR2 YFSETQ. CDR3 residues: CASSALPDRNQPQHF. DNA of the CDR3: TGCGCCAGCAGCGCACTACCGGACAGGAATCAGCCCCAGCATTTT.

V usage is TRBV13 and J usage is TRBJ2-3; 10 nucleotides agree with TRBD2. Germline assignment: CDR1 PRHDT and CDR2 FYEKMQ (reference sequence). There are 16 residues in the CDR3. The V and J ends lost 2 bases and 6 bases, in that order; junction bases with no gene match: 8. The CDR3 sequence is CASSLSGGAKSDTQYF. CDR3 sequence (DNA): TGTGCCAGCAGCTTAAGCGGGGGGGCAAAGTCGGATACGCAGTATTTT.

V gene TRBV6-5 combines with J gene TRBJ1-1; possibly TRBD1 for D (5 bases). Germline CDR1 reads MNHEY; CDR2 reads SVGAGI. V was shortened by 0 bases and J by 7 bases, with 27 bases between the two germline ends. The CDR3 loop spans 19 amino acids. The CDR3 loop reads CASSYSDLVGERDGYEAFF. CDR3 DNA: TGTGCCAGCAGTTACTCCGATTTAGTCGGGGAGAGGGACGGGTATGAAGCTTTCTTT.

The chain links TRBV20-1 to TRBJ1-2, with D hard to call. The CDR3 is made up of 14 amino acids. The V gene's germline CDR1 is DFQATT and CDR2 SNEGSKA (reference sequence). Trimming took off 1 base at V and 4 bases at J, with 13 bases between the two ends. CDR3 nucleotides: TGCAGTGCTAGAGGGCCCCGGGTGTTCTATGGCTACACCTTC. It codes for CSARGPRVFYGYTF.

This sequence joins TRBV15 and TRBJ1-2; a weak D match, TRBD1 (6 bases). The CDR3 spans 16 residues. Germline V gives CDR1 LNHNV, CDR2 YYDKDF (reference sequence). V was trimmed by 4 bases and J by 0 bases, leaving 15 bases between them. DNA for the CDR3: TGTGCCACCAGCACAACACCTAGGACAGCTAACTATGGCTACACCTTC. Translating it yields CATSTTPRTANYGYTF.

This clonotype showed up just a few times. The chain joins TRBV6-5 to TRBJ1-1; D perhaps matches TRBD1 (5 bases). In germline, CDR1 is MNHEY, CDR2 SVGAGI. Trimming shortened V by 5 bases and J by 0 bases, and 19 bases separated the two germline ends. This CDR3 contains 17 residues. CDR3 residues: CASSTPTLGTLNTEAFF. The DNA of the CDR3 is TGTGCCAGCAGTACACCGACCCTCGGGACGTTGAACACTGAAGCTTTCTTT.

This chain connects TRBV12-3 or TRBV12-4 to TRBJ2-2, with D possibly matching TRBD1 (6 bases). The length of the CDR3 is 15 residues. V was pared by 5 bases and J by 7 bases, with 17 bases between. CDR3 DNA: TGTGCCAGCAGTCTCACACAGGGCGCGGGCGGGGAGCTGTTTTTT. It translates to CASSLTQGAGGELFF.

There are a few counts of this clonotype. V usage is TRBV2 and J usage is TRBJ2-5; D unresolved. The germline gives CDR1 SNHLY, CDR2 FYNNEI. With 9 bases removed from V and 2 bases from J, the gap between germline ends came to 1 base. The CDR3 runs to 9 residues. The CDR3 sequence: CASQETQYF. For the CDR3, the DNA is TGTGCCAGTCAAGAGACCCAGTACTTC.

The chain is built from TRBV28 and TRBJ2-7, with D perhaps TRBD2 (5 bases). Germline V gene lookup returns CDR1 MDHEN and CDR2 SYDVKM. V dropped 5 bases and J dropped 4 bases, with 9 bases sitting between them. There are 12 residues in the CDR3. CDR3 in DNA: TGTGCCAGCAGTCGGAGGTGGTACGAGCAGTACGTC. This encodes CASSRRWYEQYV.